This entry describes one T cell receptor (beta chain). Its target is not known. The data derive from a study of human thymus T cells. Study-wide findings and caveats: Related studies noted strongly shared thymic repertoires across unrelated people.

Profiling relied on immunoSEQ multiplex PCR, and the TCRdb table lists in-frame clones only, not all of them. The sample records under 150,000 clones, about 94% being singletons. The V end lost 2 bases, the J end lost 7 bases, and 14 bases lay between the germline ends. Germline loops: CDR1 MNHEY, CDR2 SMNVEV (reference sequence). The CDR3 has 14 amino acids. It was from resections taken during corrective heart surgery that the thymus tissue came. The donor group consisted of healthy Finnish infants who were having corrective surgery for congenital heart defects. This sequence joins TRBV27 and TRBJ2-5, with a weak D call TRBD2 (5 bases). The sequenced sample consisted of thymus tissue. The source is a boy younger than two with a congenital heart defect but otherwise immunologically healthy. The CDR3 DNA is TGTGCCAGCAGTTTAGACTGGGCTCGGGGGACCCAGTACTTC. Translated, it gives CASSLDWARGTQYF.